This is a list of T cell receptor beta chains from one sample in a study of blood T cell repertoires in COVID-19. Assay used: immunoSEQ multiplex PCR; TCRdb lists only in-frame clones, some missing. This repertoire shows around 160,000 clones, 65% to 85% found once; its top ten account for 5.8%. Sequenced sample: PBMCs or T cells enriched from blood (not recorded which). These receptors were collected from a woman in her forties or fifties who had been exposed to COVID-19. Each CDR3 is given with its conserved first and last residue. Part of the rows lack a size; the others show once, few, many or a class for expanded clones.

>TRBJ1-1|many|TRBV27
CASSLNRGGTEAFF
>TRBJ2-1|.|TRBV24-1
CATSDPTRDNEQFF
>TRBJ2-3|.|TRBV12-3/TRBV12-4
CASSLAAGDTQYF
>TRBJ2-7|.|TRBV13
CASSPSRSNRDRGWEQYF
>TRBJ1-5|few|TRBV6-1
CASSDEQGEVQPQHF
>TRBJ2-1|.|TRBV7-2
CASSLVGTGSIDPINEQFF
>TRBJ2-7|.|TRBV9
CASSDSGSSYEQYF
>TRBJ2-7|.|TRBV9
CASSQTPTGPPVEQYF
>TRBJ1-6|.|TRBV5-4
CASSLGSGLNSPLHF
>TRBJ2-1|.|TRBV11-2
CASSPPGNGIYNEQFF
>TRBJ2-5|.|TRBV7-3
CASSPFGLANQETQYF
>TRBJ2-3|.|TRBV5-1
CASSLRGLEVDTQYF
>TRBJ2-3|.|TRBV24-1
CATSAGGTQYF
>TRBJ2-2|.|TRBV30
CASRRERELFF
>TRBJ2-7|few|TRBV20-1
CSASGIQLSYEQYF
>TRBJ2-3|once|TRBV9
CASSAGDSGDTQYF